This T cell receptor (beta chain) was observed in a study of cytomegalovirus exposure and HLA in healthy donors. Study observations and caveats: Analysis performed later found more than 15,000 TCR beta sequences associated with HLA alleles at 0.05 false discovery rate. Altogether, about 160 TCR beta chains were recorded as cytomegalovirus-associated.

Amplification used 60 Vbeta primers and 13 Jbeta primers. Produced via immunoSEQ multiplex PCR; TCRdb's table is partial and in-frame only. The table records roughly 200,000 clones, roughly 78% of them present only once. This CDR3 contains 16 residues. Trimming cost V 0 bases and J 2 bases; bases outside gene matches: 6. The germline V gene encodes CDR1 GTSNPN and CDR2 SVGIG (reference sequence). Only a few counts were recorded for this clone. Its antigen is unidentified. V usage is TRBV30 and J usage is TRBJ2-3, with 9 bases identical to TRBD2. The receptor was isolated from a woman in her twenties or thirties in good health and CMV-seropositive. The sample was PBMCs. CDR3 region: CAWSVRGGRATDTQYF. The CDR3 DNA reads as TGTGCCTGGAGTGTACGAGGCGGGAGGGCCACAGATACGCAGTATTTT.